Below, one TCR beta chain is given with its context. Its target is not known. The sample originates from a study of cytomegalovirus exposure and HLA in healthy donors. The study, taken as a whole, reports: According to a later analysis, most TCR beta chains associated with CMV appeared HLA-restricted. Cytomegalovirus status, reportedly, was diagnosed with high specificity and sensitivity by the classifier.

The PCR was carried out with 60 Vbeta primers and 13 Jbeta primers. Authors' methods: It was a later analysis that counted about 80 million unique TCR beta chains, of which some 12 million were shared. Here immunoSEQ multiplex PCR was the method, and the copy in TCRdb shows in-frame clones only, minus some. V, J and clone size are those of that table, while D and trimming were read from the DNA. The table includes some 140,000 clones, roughly 79% detected once. In germline, CDR1 is LNHDA, CDR2 SQIVND (reference sequence). The CDR3 runs to 16 residues. V shed 3 bases and J 0 bases; nucleotides not matched to a gene: 4.

The chain employs TRBV19 and TRBJ1-1, with 10 bases fitting TRBD1. Sequenced material: PBMCs. The source of this sequence is a woman aged 40-49 years in good health and CMV-seronegative. CDR3 nucleotides: TGTGCCAGTAGTATTTCCGGGACAGGGGTGAACACTGAAGCTTTCTTT. Translation gives CASSISGTGVNTEAFF.